The T cell receptor (beta chain) described here comes from a study of tumor-infiltrating lymphocytes in oesophageal squamous cell carcinoma. This clonotype was counted only a few times. CDR1 is SGHTA, CDR2 FQGTGA, per germline. The CDR3 covers 13 residues. TCRdb used MiXCR to reprocess the PCR reads, holding one entry per CDR3 protein. The sample yields under 20,000 distinct CDR3 sequences, 40% to 55% seen once. The chain links TRBV7-3 to TRBJ2-5, with D uncertain. TRBJ2-7 explains the end of the DNA better; the J call may be wrong. Sequencing used esophageal tumor tissue. This clonotype originated in a male donor with esophageal squamous cell carcinoma. In DNA, the CDR3 is TGTGCCAGCAGCTTAGGGGTAGAGTACGAGCAGTACTTC. Translating gives CASSLGVEYEQYF.